The rows below give T cell receptor beta chains drawn from one sample of a study of cytomegalovirus exposure and HLA in healthy donors. The protocol was immunoSEQ multiplex PCR, while the TCRdb copy is restricted to in-frame clones and leaves out a portion. The sample includes about 240,000 clones, approximately 84% of them seen just once. What was sequenced was PBMCs. These receptors were taken from a woman between 25 and 40 years old in good health and CMV-seropositive. CDR3s include the opening cysteine and the closing phenylalanine or tryptophan. A D gene is named only where the DNA matches it firmly.

d_call cdr3_length j_call v_call cdr3_aa
TRBD1 14 TRBJ2-7 TRBV29-1 CSVDGTGGSYEQYF
. 16 TRBJ2-3 TRBV19 CASSILRQGSIYTQYF
TRBD1 16 TRBJ1-2 TRBV7-9 CASSSGTGDELLRYTF
. 13 TRBJ2-1 TRBV14 CASSQDTYNEQFF
TRBD1 14 TRBJ2-7 TRBV5-1 CASSFTGGTGEQYF
TRBD1 14 TRBJ1-2 TRBV9 CASSHSGTGTGYTF
TRBD1 12 TRBJ1-2 TRBV11-2 CASSGQEYGYTF
. 16 TRBJ2-7 TRBV10-3 CAISEIGGSGPYEQYF
. 13 TRBJ2-3 TRBV7-9 CASKPRGADTQYF
. 15 TRBJ2-3 TRBV5-4 CASSPGQPSTDTQYF
TRBD2 14 TRBJ2-2 TRBV12-5 CASGLGGRTGELFF
. 16 TRBJ2-7 TRBV6-5 CASSYRSTVGPYEQYF
TRBD2 17 TRBJ2-1 TRBV2 CASSEARASGTGQGKFF
. 17 TRBJ2-3 TRBV19 CASSFGLQTLLTDTQYF
TRBD1 14 TRBJ2-7 TRBV5-1 CASSFGTGGYEQYF
TRBD1 15 TRBJ2-7 TRBV5-1 CASSQRTGGESEQYF
TRBD1 15 TRBJ1-2 TRBV6-5 CASSPLGQGGGGYTF